This T cell receptor (beta chain) is drawn from a study of post-analysis software for immune sequencing data. Study-level results: Compared with controls, patients had more of about 5 TRBV segments, including TRBV5-6, TRBV5-1 and TRBV20-1. Relative to controls, patients with multiple sclerosis showed significantly lower normalized Chao1 diversity.

Trimming took off 1 base at V and 2 bases at J, with 12 bases between the two ends. The germline V gene encodes CDR1 LGHDT and CDR2 YNNKEL (reference sequence). The CDR3 is 15 residues long. Prepared libraries of TCR beta cDNA carried unique molecular identifiers. Input amounts of 1 to 10 million T cells were used. These gave around 500,000 cDNA molecules, so each molecule approximated one T cell. TCRdb processed the PCR reads anew with MiXCR; each CDR3 protein has one entry. This repertoire shows hundreds of thousands of distinct CDR3 sequences, 25% to 30% found once; its top ten account for around 0.6%. The table lists this clonotype with a few counts. The antigen remains undetermined.

The V and J genes are TRBV3-1 and TRBJ2-7; D unclear. The sequence came from a girl aged 5 to 17 with multiple sclerosis. Sequencing input: blood. The CDR3 protein is CASSQGSGFTYEQYF. Here the CDR3 DNA reads TGTGCCAGCAGCCAAGGGTCCGGGTTCACCTACGAGCAGTACTTC.